This is a list of T cell receptor beta chains from one sample in a study of cytomegalovirus exposure and HLA in healthy donors. The assay was immunoSEQ multiplex PCR, and TCRdb's table has in-frame clones only and misses some. Among around 110,000 clones listed, roughly four fifths were seen once. Sequenced sample: PBMCs. All receptors derive from a woman in her late teens or twenties in good health and CMV-seronegative. Both conserved end residues are part of each CDR3. A D gene is named only where the DNA matches it firmly. Size values are once, few and many counts, or a class for expanded clones, and some rows have none.

d_gene	len	v_gene	abundance	j_gene	CDR3nt	CDR3aa
.	14	TRBV5-1	.	TRBJ1-1	TGCGCCAGCAGCTCCACAGGGCGTAACACTGAAGCTTTCTTT	CASSSTGRNTEAFF
.	14	TRBV11-2	once	TRBJ1-4	TGTGCCAGCAGCTTAGATCAGGGGAATGAAAAACTGCTTTTT	CASSLDQGNEKLLF
.	13	TRBV25-1	.	TRBJ2-7	TGTGCCAGCAGTGAAGACAGCGTCTACGAGCAGTACTTC	CASSEDSVYEQYF
TRBD2	16	TRBV29-1	.	TRBJ2-5	TGCAGCGTTGGAAGCCCCCAGCGGGGGCTCCAAGAGACCCAGTACTTC	CSVGSPQRGLQETQYF
.	16	TRBV19	.	TRBJ1-4	TGTGCCAGTAGTACCCCCTTGGGGGGAGTTCAAGAAAAACTGTTTTTT	CASSTPLGGVQEKLFF
TRBD1	14	TRBV30	.	TRBJ2-7	TGTGCCTGGGGGGGACAGGGGTCCTACTACGAGCAGTACTTC	CAWGGQGSYYEQYF
TRBD1	15	TRBV18	few	TRBJ1-1	TGTGCCAGCTCACTTCAAGGGGGCGAGTCCACTGAAGCTTTCTTT	CASSLQGGESTEAFF
TRBD1	16	TRBV28	once	TRBJ1-1	TGTGCCAGCAGTCCCCGGACAGGGGCTATGAACACTGAAGCTTTCTTT	CASSPRTGAMNTEAFF
TRBD2	15	TRBV7-2	.	TRBJ2-1	TGTGCCAGCAGCTTAGGGACTAGCGTTCGCAATGAGCAGTTCTTC	CASSLGTSVRNEQFF
.	14	TRBV30	few	TRBJ1-4	TGTGCCTGGAGTGTTCCCGTAATCCGTGAAAAACTGTTTTTT	CAWSVPVIREKLFF
.	14	TRBV6-1	few	TRBJ1-1	TGTGCCAGCAGTGAAGCGCGGGGTTGGACTGAAGCTTTCTTT	CASSEARGWTEAFF
.	12	TRBV30	.	TRBJ1-1	TGTGCCTGGAGTGTACGGGGCACTGAAGCTTTCTTT	CAWSVRGTEAFF
TRBD2	13	TRBV6-5	.	TRBJ2-2	TGTGCCAGCAGACGGACTAGCGGGCGCGGGCTGTTTTTT	CASRRTSGRGLFF
TRBD1	14	TRBV28	.	TRBJ1-4	TGTGCCAGCAGTTTTTTTGACAGGGGCGAAAAACTGTTTTTT	CASSFFDRGEKLFF
.	12	TRBV29-1	.	TRBJ1-1	TGCAGCGCTAAGGGGGGGAGGACTGAAGCTTTCTTT	CSAKGGRTEAFF
.	15	TRBV5-1	.	TRBJ2-1	TGCGCCAGCAGCAGTGGACACCGCTCCTACAATGAGCAGTTCTTC	CASSSGHRSYNEQFF
.	15	TRBV11-2	.	TRBJ1-5	TGTGCCAGCAGCCCCGGACAAGTTAGCAATCAGCCCCAGCATTTT	CASSPGQVSNQPQHF
.	15	TRBV19	few	TRBJ2-1	TGTGCCAGTATCCCAGACAGGTACTCCTACAATGAGCAGTTCTTC	CASIPDRYSYNEQFF
.	14	TRBV19	.	TRBJ1-2	TGTGCCAGTAGTATCGAACAGCAGTCGCTTGGCTACACCTTC	CASSIEQQSLGYTF
.	13	TRBV13	.	TRBJ1-1	TGTGCCAGCAGCGTAACAGTGAACACTGAAGCTTTCTTT	CASSVTVNTEAFF
.	15	TRBV19	.	TRBJ1-4	TGTGCCAGTAGAAAAAACAGGGCCTCGAATGAAAAACTGTTTTTT	CASRKNRASNEKLFF
TRBD2	15	TRBV6-5	.	TRBJ2-7	TGTGCCAGCAGTTACTCGCCTAGCGGCTCCTACGAGCAGTACTTC	CASSYSPSGSYEQYF
.	15	TRBV5-4	.	TRBJ2-7	TGTGCCAGCAGCCCCAACCGCCCTGCCCGCGACGAGCAGTACTTC	CASSPNRPARDEQYF
TRBD1	14	TRBV11-3	once	TRBJ2-7	TGTGCCAGCAGCCCCGGACAGGCCTCCTACGAGCAGTACTTC	CASSPGQASYEQYF
.	14	TRBV9	.	TRBJ1-1	TGTGCCAGCAGCACGGGACTCCTGAACACTGAAGCTTTCTTT	CASSTGLLNTEAFF
.	14	TRBV7-8	.	TRBJ2-7	TGTGCCAGCAGCTTAAGCAGGTCAGACTACGAGCAGTACTTC	CASSLSRSDYEQYF
.	13	TRBV30	.	TRBJ1-5	TGTGCCTGTGCACAGGGAAACAATCAGCCCCAGCATTTT	CACAQGNNQPQHF
.	11	TRBV29-1	.	TRBJ2-7	TGCAGCGTTGGGAGGGGAAACGAGCAGTACTTC	CSVGRGNEQYF